A single sample is the source of the 13 T cell receptor beta chains below, sequenced in a study of blood T cells in healthy people across ages. With a J-beta primer mix and a sample-barcoded 5' primer, a second PCR ran about 6 to 11 cycles. TCRdb reanalysed the 5' RACE reads using MiXCR and keeps one entry per CDR3 protein. Of 600,000 to 850,000 distinct CDR3 sequences in the sample, 25% were seen once. These sequences were also reported in another study, on T cells of mothers and their children.

Sequencing used blood. All receptors come from a boy aged 10-17 years in good health.

The table lists this clonotype with a few counts. A clone one base away is much larger, so this may be a read error. V gene TRBV7-6 combines with J gene TRBJ1-1; no clear D. Trimming left V 2 bases short and J 1 base short, with 5 bases between. Germline loops: CDR1 SGHVS, CDR2 FNYEAQ. This CDR3 comprises 13 residues. Written as DNA, the CDR3 is TGTGCCAGCAGCTTACACGAGAACACTGAAGCTTTCTTT. It translates to CASSLHENTEAFF.

This clonotype has only a few counts. The V call is TRBV28, the J call TRBJ2-3; 10 bases are a match to TRBD2. J gave up 3 bases and V 5 bases, and 11 bases lay outside the gene matches. Germline V lookup: CDR1 MDHEN, CDR2 SYDVKM. This CDR3 region has 17 residues. The CDR3 sequence: CASSVRLAGAPTDTQYF. Written as DNA, the CDR3 is TGTGCCAGCAGTGTCCGGCTAGCGGGAGCCCCTACAGATACGCAGTATTTT. Full variable domain (missing parts from reference TRBV28 and TRBJ2-3): DVKVTQSSRYLVKRTGEKVFLECVQDMDHENMFWYRQDPGLGLRLIYFSYDVKMKEKGDIPEGYSVSREKKERFSLILESASTNQTSMYLCASSVRLAGAPTDTQYFGPGTRLTVL.

The chain has TRBV7-9 and TRBJ2-3; D not resolved. V was shortened by 3 bases and J by 10 bases, with 8 bases between the two germline ends. Germline assignment: CDR1 SEHNR and CDR2 FQNEAQ (reference sequence). This CDR3 comprises 11 residues. Written as DNA, the CDR3 is TGTGCCAGCAGCTTCGAGTTGGCGCAGTATTTT. Its protein product is CASSFELAQYF.

CDR3 residues: CASSLLDRGSLQETQYF. The CDR3 coding sequence is TGTGCCAGCAGCCTCTTGGACAGGGGGTCCCTCCAAGAGACCCAGTACTTC. This chain uses TRBV3-1 with TRBJ2-5; 10 bases fit TRBD1. This CDR3 contains 17 residues. The V gene end was trimmed by 4 bases and the J gene end by 1 base; junction bases not matched to a gene: 9. Germline V gives CDR1 LGHDT, CDR2 YNNKEL (reference sequence).

This clonotype was counted many times. This rearrangement joins TRBV10-3 to TRBJ2-5, with D uncertain. The CDR3 is 11 residues long. With 3 bases removed from V and 5 bases from J, the gap between germline ends came to 4 bases. Germline V CDR1 and CDR2: ENHRY, SYGVKD. The CDR3 sequence: CAISDGETQYF. The CDR3 DNA reads as TGTGCCATCAGTGATGGGGAGACCCAGTACTTC.

This clonotype was recorded many times. The chain links TRBV6-2 or TRBV6-3 to TRBJ2-5; D not resolved. The germline V gene has CDR1 MNHEY and CDR2 SVGEGT. V lost 7 bases and J 0 bases, leaving 12 bases between the germline ends. The CDR3 totals 14 residues. The CDR3, as DNA: TGTGCCAGCAACCCTCACCGGGACCAAGAGACCCAGTACTTC. Protein sequence: CASNPHRDQETQYF.

There are a few counts of this clonotype. This rearrangement joins TRBV28 to TRBJ1-6, with 7 bases fitting TRBD1. The trim removed 5 bases at V and 5 bases at J, leaving 9 bases unmatched. CDR1 MDHEN and CDR2 SYDVKM come from the germline V gene. This CDR3 is 16 amino acids long. CDR3 in DNA: TGTGCCAGCAGTGCCTACCCGGGACAGAATAATTCACCCCTCCACTTT. Translated, it gives CASSAYPGQNNSPLHF.

This clonotype was seen only a few times. J is TRBJ2-2 and V is TRBV5-1; 11 bases are shared with TRBD1. Looked up from germline, CDR1 is SGHRS and CDR2 is YFSETQ. There are 15 residues in the CDR3. Trimming cost V 4 bases and J 6 bases; bases outside gene matches: 5. CDR3 coding DNA: TGCGCCAGCAGCCTCGGGACAGGGGGTTCCGGGGAGCTGTTTTTT. It encodes CASSLGTGGSGELFF.

This clonotype was observed once. The J gene is TRBJ2-7, the V gene TRBV11-2; D is ambiguous. The germline gives CDR1 SGHAT, CDR2 FQNNGV. With 6 bases removed from V and 4 bases from J, the gap between germline ends came to 13 bases. The CDR3 length is 13 residues. CDR3 nucleotide sequence: TGTGCCAGCAGTCTAAATAGTGGGTACGAGCAGTACTTC. As protein: CASSLNSGYEQYF.

The chain recombines TRBV7-9 with TRBJ2-4, with 8 bases that match TRBD1. The CDR3 contains 14 residues. CDR1 is SEHNR and CDR2 is FQNEAQ in the germline V gene (reference sequence). V was pared by 7 bases and J by 5 bases, with 7 bases of the junction left unmatched. CDR3 DNA: TGTGCCAGCAACCCCGAGACAGGGGAAAACATTCAGTACTTC. Its protein is CASNPETGENIQYF.

The chain couples TRBV24-1 to TRBJ2-3; 10 bases are a match to TRBD1. Germline loops: CDR1 KGHDR, CDR2 SFDVKD. Trimming cost V 10 bases and J 7 bases; bases outside gene matches: 13. There are 15 residues in the CDR3. The CDR3 sequence is CATARPGQGVNTQYF. CDR3 bases: TGTGCCACGGCGCGGCCCGGACAGGGGGTAAATACGCAGTATTTT.

CDR3 protein: CASSQRTSGGQNTGELFF. CDR3 DNA sequence: TGCGCCAGCAGCCAACGGACTAGCGGGGGCCAGAACACCGGGGAGCTGTTTTTT. The J gene is TRBJ2-2, the V gene TRBV4-3; 13 bases are shared with TRBD2. CDR1 LGHNA and CDR2 YSLEER come from the germline V gene. The CDR3 is 18 amino acids. Losses at the gene ends were 2 bases for V and 1 base for J; bases not matched to a gene: 4.

The chain has TRBV24-1 and TRBJ2-6, with D possibly being TRBD1 (5 bases). Germline V gives CDR1 KGHDR, CDR2 SFDVKD. This CDR3 is built from 14 residues. V was pared by 5 bases and J by 2 bases, with 6 bases between. The CDR3 DNA sequence: TGTGCCACCAGTGCCAGGGCTGGGGCCAACGTCCTGACTTTC. Encoded protein: CATSARAGANVLTF.